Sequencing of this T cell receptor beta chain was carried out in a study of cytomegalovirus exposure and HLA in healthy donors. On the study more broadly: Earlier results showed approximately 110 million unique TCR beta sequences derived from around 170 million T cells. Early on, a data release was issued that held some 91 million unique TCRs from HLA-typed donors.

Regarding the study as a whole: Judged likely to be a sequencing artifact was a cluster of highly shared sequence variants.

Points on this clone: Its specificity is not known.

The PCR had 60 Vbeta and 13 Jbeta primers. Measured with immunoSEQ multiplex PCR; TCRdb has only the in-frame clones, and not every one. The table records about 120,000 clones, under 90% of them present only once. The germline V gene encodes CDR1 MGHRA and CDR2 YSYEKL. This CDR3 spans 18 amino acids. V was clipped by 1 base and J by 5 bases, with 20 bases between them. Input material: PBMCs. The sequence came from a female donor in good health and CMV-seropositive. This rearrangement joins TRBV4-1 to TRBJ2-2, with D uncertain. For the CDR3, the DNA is TGCGCCAGCAGCCAAGTGTCGGTCAGCCTGAGGCGGACCGGGGAGCTGTTTTTT. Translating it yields CASSQVSVSLRRTGELFF.